This T cell receptor (beta chain) was sequenced during a study of T cell responses to AZD1222 COVID-19 vaccine. The study's findings and limits: Spike-specific TCR breadth and depth grew following two AZD1222 doses.

Repertoires were generated with immunoSEQ multiplex PCR, while TCRdb's copy carries only in-frame clones and drops some. The sample contains a few hundred thousand clones, approximately 93% of which appear only once. With regard to this clone: Its antigen is currently unknown.

The germline CDR1 and CDR2 sequences are SGHRS and YFSETQ. The CDR3 extends over 19 amino acids. Germline trimming cut 4 bases from V and 2 bases from J; bases unmatched to any gene: 15. The rearrangement uses TRBV5-1 and TRBJ2-7; TRBD2 matches 13 bases. The clonotype comes from an adult in good health. Sequenced here: peripheral blood, sampled on day 0 of AZD1222 vaccination. CDR3 in amino acids: CASSGYRAGTSGNAYEQYF. CDR3 bases: TGCGCCAGCAGCGGTTACAGGGCCGGGACTAGCGGGAACGCCTACGAGCAGTACTTC.